The rows below give T cell receptor beta chains drawn from one sample of a study of T cell responses to AZD1222 COVID-19 vaccine. Generated by immunoSEQ multiplex PCR, the TCRdb table keeps only in-frame clones and is missing some. The table lists about 69,000 clones, over 65% of them singletons, with 20% to 25% in the top ten. Sequencing used peripheral blood, obtained 28 days after the second AZD1222 dose. Source of these receptors: an adult who received the AZD1222 COVID-19 vaccine. The CDR3 runs from the conserved cysteine through the conserved F or W. Each record gives: clone size, J gene, V gene, D gene, CDR3 DNA, CDR3 protein. A D gene is named only where the DNA matches it firmly. Size is omitted from some rows. Given values are once, few, many or a class for expanded clones.

>-|TRBJ2-7|TRBV21-1|-
TGTGCCAGCAGCAAAGGGCTAGCGGGAATCTACGAGCAGTACTTC
CASSKGLAGIYEQYF
>-|TRBJ2-3|TRBV5-4|-
TGTGCCAGCAGCGTAGGGAGGAGGGAGTGGGAAGATACGCAGTATTTT
CASSVGRREWEDTQYF
>-|TRBJ2-6|TRBV6-5|-
TGTGCCTCCACGGGCGGCCGGTCCGGGGCCAACGTCCTGACTTTC
CASTGGRSGANVLTF
>-|TRBJ1-1|TRBV6-5|-
TGTGCCAGCAGTTACACAGGATTGAACACTGAAGCTTTCTTT
CASSYTGLNTEAFF
>-|TRBJ1-2|TRBV6-1|-
TGTGCCAGCAGTGATCAGGGGCCCTACTATGGCTACACCTTC
CASSDQGPYYGYTF
>few|TRBJ1-2|TRBV12-3/TRBV12-4|-
TGTGCCAGCTCAAAGGGTCATGGCTACACCTTC
CASSKGHGYTF
>-|TRBJ2-6|TRBV19|TRBD1
TGTGCCAGTACCGGACAGGGGGCGGTTCAAGGGGCCAACGTCCTGACTTTC
CASTGQGAVQGANVLTF
>-|TRBJ1-2|TRBV14|TRBD1
TGTGCCAGCAGCCAAGGGAGACCAGGGGGTTATGGCTACACCTTC
CASSQGRPGGYGYTF
>-|TRBJ1-1|TRBV5-1|-
TGCGCCAGCAGCTTGGGAGGGTTCGGCACTGAAGCTTTCTTT
CASSLGGFGTEAFF
>-|TRBJ2-7|TRBV7-6|-
TGTGCCAGCAGCTCAGGGCCCTACGAGCAGTACTTC
CASSSGPYEQYF
>-|TRBJ2-7|TRBV7-2|TRBD2
TGTGCGACCGGGACTAGCGGGAGTCGGCCCTACGAGCAGTACTTC
CATGTSGSRPYEQYF
>-|TRBJ2-5|TRBV7-9|-
TGTGCCAGCAGCTTATACCAACGGGAGACCCAGTACTTC
CASSLYQRETQYF
>-|TRBJ1-1|TRBV28|-
TGTGCCAGCAGCCTATGGACAGATAGAGAAGCTTTCTTT
CASSLWTDREAFF
>-|TRBJ2-3|TRBV7-9|-
TGTGCCAGCAGCTTATCCTACTCTGCCTCCCACACTCGAAATACGCAGTATTTT
CASSLSYSASHTRNTQYF
>few|TRBJ1-2|TRBV3-1/TRBV3-2|-
TGTGCCAGCAGCCAAGAGTTGGCAGGGACTGTTAAGGGCTACACCTTC
CASSQELAGTVKGYTF
>-|TRBJ2-5|TRBV28|TRBD1
TGTGCCAGCGGGGGACAGCCTGGCGGGGAGACCCAGTACTTC
CASGGQPGGETQYF
>-|TRBJ2-7|TRBV5-1|-
TGCGCCAGCAGCTTAGGGGACGCCATCTACGAGCAGTACTTC
CASSLGDAIYEQYF
>-|TRBJ2-1|TRBV5-4|TRBD2
TGTGCCAGCAGCTCAACTAGCGATGAGCAGTTCTTC
CASSSTSDEQFF
>-|TRBJ1-1|TRBV6-5|-
TGTGCCAGGTGCGGGGGCACTGAAGCTTTCTTT
CARCGGTEAFF
>few|TRBJ1-5|TRBV21-1|-
TGTGCCAGCAGCTTGTTACAGGGACCGGATCAGCCCCAGCATTTT
CASSLLQGPDQPQHF
>-|TRBJ1-3|TRBV6-1|TRBD1
TGTGCCAGCAGTGAGAGTTATATGGGACAGGGAAGTGGAAACACCATATATTTT
CASSESYMGQGSGNTIYF
>-|TRBJ1-3|TRBV15|-
TGTGCCACCAGCAGAGAGGCTGGAAACACCATATATTTT
CATSREAGNTIYF
>-|TRBJ2-3|TRBV7-6|-
TGTGCCAGCAGCCCCCGGTCCAGGGTAGAAGATACGCAGTATTTT
CASSPRSRVEDTQYF
>-|TRBJ2-1|TRBV18|-
TGTGCCAGCTCACTTTTAGACTCCGGGAATGAGCAGTTCTTC
CASSLLDSGNEQFF
>-|TRBJ1-2|TRBV2|-
TGTGCCAACCCTCAGGGTTTTGGCTATGGCTACACCTTC
CANPQGFGYGYTF
>-|TRBJ2-7|TRBV7-8|-
TGTGCCAGCACCCCCGGGCGATCCTACGAGCAGTACTTC
CASTPGRSYEQYF
>few|TRBJ1-6|TRBV4-2|-
TGTGCCAGCAGCCAAGAGTCAGGGAGAAGCTCACCCCTCCACTTT
CASSQESGRSSPLHF
>-|TRBJ1-3|TRBV7-9|TRBD1
TGTGCCAGCAGCTCCGGGACAGGGGGCGTCGGCCGTGGAAACACCATATATTTT
CASSSGTGGVGRGNTIYF
>once|TRBJ2-2|TRBV5-1|TRBD1
TGCGCCAGCAGTCGGACAGGCCTGAACACCGGGGAGCTGTTTTTT
CASSRTGLNTGELFF
>-|TRBJ1-2|TRBV10-3|TRBD1
TGTGCTACCACAGGGGGCCCTAACTATGGCTACACCTTC
CATTGGPNYGYTF
>-|TRBJ2-1|TRBV7-2|-
TGTGCCAGCAGCTTAATCAGGGGGGCGCCCTACAATGAGCAGTTCTTC
CASSLIRGAPYNEQFF
>-|TRBJ2-7|TRBV2|TRBD1
TGTGCCAGCAGTGACGGCGCCCACAGGGGACGATACGAGCAGTACTTC
CASSDGAHRGRYEQYF
>medium-sized|TRBJ1-5|TRBV6-1|TRBD1
TGTGCCAGCAGTGAATGGACAGGCCATCAGCCCCAGCATTTT
CASSEWTGHQPQHF
>-|TRBJ1-2|TRBV24-1|TRBD1
TGTGCCACCACTGATTATGACAGGGTAAGTGGCTACACCTTC
CATTDYDRVSGYTF
>-|TRBJ2-1|TRBV7-3|TRBD1
TGTGCCAGCTCCCACCAGGGGGATCTCGGTGAGCAGTTCTTC
CASSHQGDLGEQFF
>-|TRBJ1-1|TRBV7-2|TRBD1
TGTGCCAGCAGCATAGGACAGGGTTTCGGCACTGAAGCTTTCTTT
CASSIGQGFGTEAFF
>-|TRBJ1-2|TRBV19|-
TGTGCCAGCAGAGGGGTTGAGAAGGGCTACACCTTC
CASRGVEKGYTF
>few|TRBJ2-7|TRBV28|TRBD2
TGTGCCAGCAGTTTCCAGGGGCGGTGGACTAGCGGGACCTACGAGCAGTACTTC
CASSFQGRWTSGTYEQYF
>-|TRBJ1-5|TRBV7-2|TRBD1
TGTGCCAGCAGCTTAGCGCCGGGACAGGGCAGTGGAGGTAGCAATCAGCCCCAGCATTTT
CASSLAPGQGSGGSNQPQHF
>-|TRBJ2-5|TRBV19|-
TGTGCCAGTAGTATAGGGGTGGAAGAGACCCAGTACTTC
CASSIGVEETQYF
>-|TRBJ1-3|TRBV7-9|-
TGTGCCAGCAGCTTGCTCGGGGACACCATATATTTT
CASSLLGDTIYF
>-|TRBJ2-7|TRBV6-6|-
TGTGCCAGCAGTACCTCCCCTAGAGTCATCCACGAGCAGTACTTC
CASSTSPRVIHEQYF
>-|TRBJ2-1|TRBV5-4|-
TGTGCCAGCAGCTCGTCCGCCCTCGGGATTGGTAATGAGCAGTTCTTC
CASSSSALGIGNEQFF